The 23 T cell receptor beta chains in this list originate from one sample, sequenced in a study of blood T cell repertoires in COVID-19. Clones were sequenced by immunoSEQ multiplex PCR, and TCRdb holds only the in-frame ones, with some missing. The sample consists of about 92,000 clones, about 80% of them appearing once. Source material: peripheral blood. These receptors were obtained from a woman aged 70 to 79 with acute or convalescent COVID-19.

The chain joins TRBV30 to TRBJ2-5, with TRBD1 matching over 10 bases. The CDR3 runs 12 residues. Germline CDR1 and CDR2: GTSNPN and SVGIG (reference sequence). V was pared by 5 bases and J by 5 bases, with 2 bases of the junction left unmatched. CDR3 sequence: CAWGTGAETQYF. CDR3 nucleotide sequence: TGTGCCTGGGGGACAGGGGCGGAGACCCAGTACTTC.

J is TRBJ1-1 and V is TRBV5-1; weak D call: TRBD1 (6 bases). Germline assignment: CDR1 SGHRS and CDR2 YFSETQ. V was clipped by 3 bases and J by 7 bases, with 19 bases between them. The CDR3 runs to 15 residues. Written as DNA, the CDR3 is TGCGCCAGCAGCTCTCTGTCCGGGACACATTTTGAAGCTTTCTTT. It translates to CASSSLSGTHFEAFF.

Only a few counts were recorded for this clone. V usage is TRBV7-9 and J usage is TRBJ1-1; D unclear. Germline-derived CDR1 and CDR2 are SEHNR and FQNEAQ (reference sequence). Trimming stripped 6 bases from V and 3 bases from J, with 11 bases between. The CDR3 loop spans 13 amino acids. CDR3 in DNA: TGTGCCAGCAGGGTTGATCTAGACACTGAAGCTTTCTTT. Its translation is CASRVDLDTEAFF.

V usage is TRBV6-5 and J usage is TRBJ2-1; 9 bases line up with TRBD1. The CDR3 sequence is 15 residues long. The germline V gene encodes CDR1 MNHEY and CDR2 SVGAGI. V was clipped by 4 bases and J by 0 bases; unmatched bases: 1. In DNA form, the CDR3 reads TGTGCCAGCAGTTCGACAGGGGGCTCCTACAATGAGCAGTTCTTC. It is translated as CASSSTGGSYNEQFF.

The chain is built from TRBV10-3 and TRBJ1-2; D gene uncertain. Germline values: CDR1 ENHRY, CDR2 SYGVKD. The CDR3 runs 13 residues. Trimming stripped 0 bases from V and 8 bases from J, with 10 bases between. This CDR3 is CAISESGRLGYTF. The CDR3 DNA reads TGTGCCATCAGTGAGTCGGGGAGGTTGGGCTACACCTTC.

This clone occurred a few times. This chain connects TRBV5-6 to TRBJ2-7, with 7 positions matching TRBD1. The V and J ends lost 1 base and 0 bases, in that order; junction bases with no gene match: 13. The CDR3 contains 18 residues. Germline V gives CDR1 SGHDT, CDR2 YYEEEE. CDR3 bases: TGTGCCAGCAGCTTGAGTGGGCACAGGGGAAAGAACTCCTACGAGCAGTACTTC. Translated: CASSLSGHRGKNSYEQYF.

The rearrangement links TRBV6-6 to TRBJ2-3, with TRBD1 matching 8 bases. CDR1 is MNHNY, CDR2 SVGAGI, per germline (reference sequence). V shed 8 bases, J shed 0 bases, and the junction held 4 bases outside the gene matches. The CDR3 extends over 14 amino acids. The CDR3 protein is CASDRGVSTDTQYF. DNA for the CDR3: TGTGCCAGCGACAGGGGAGTTAGCACAGATACGCAGTATTTT.

This clone was seen a handful of times. The rearrangement uses TRBV2 and TRBJ1-1; D unresolved. CDR3 size: 13 residues. The V and J ends lost 6 bases and 1 base respectively, with 9 bases between them. The germline gives CDR1 SNHLY, CDR2 FYNNEI. The CDR3 reads CASREDGNTEAFF. For the CDR3, the DNA is TGTGCCAGCAGGGAGGACGGGAACACTGAAGCTTTCTTT.

The CDR3 spells CASSVGQGAGEQYF. CDR3 in DNA: TGCGCCAGCAGCGTGGGACAGGGGGCTGGGGAGCAGTACTTC. The chain has TRBV5-1 and TRBJ2-7, with 12 nucleotides matching TRBD1. Losses at the gene ends were 4 bases for V and 7 bases for J; bases not matched to a gene: 6. The CDR3 contains 14 residues. Germline CDR1 is SGHRS and CDR2 is YFSETQ.

J is TRBJ2-5 and V is TRBV3-1 (or the pseudogene TRBV3-2); no clear D. Deletions cut 9 bases from V and 1 base from J, with 12 bases between. Germline CDR1 reads LGHDT; CDR2 reads YNNKEL (reference sequence). The CDR3 spans 13 residues. This CDR3 is CASTAVPQETQYF. The CDR3 nucleotides are TGTGCCAGTACTGCGGTTCCCCAAGAGACCCAGTACTTC.

There are a few counts of this clone. The gene calls are TRBV5-1 and TRBJ1-2; D perhaps matches TRBD1 (5 bases). The ends were cut back, 0 bases at V and 2 bases at J, with 11 bases in the middle. The CDR3 sequence is 15 residues long. Germline CDR1 SGHRS, CDR2 YFSETQ. CDR3: CASSLAPGNNYGYTF. The CDR3 bases are TGCGCCAGCAGCTTGGCCCCAGGGAACAACTATGGCTACACCTTC. Combining the CDR3 with reference TRBV5-1 and TRBJ1-2 gives the whole variable domain KAGVTQTPRYLIKTRGQQVTLSCSPISGHRSVSWYQQTPGQGLQFLFEYFSETQRNKGNFPGRFSGRQFSNSRSEMNVSTLELGDSALYLCASSLAPGNNYGYTFGSGTRLTVV.

This clone appeared a single time. The rearrangement uses TRBV4-3 and TRBJ2-3; 13 bases line up with TRBD2. The CDR3 is made up of 15 amino acids. The V gene's germline CDR1 is LGHNA and CDR2 YSLEER. J gave up 4 bases and V 4 bases, and 2 bases lay outside the gene matches. The CDR3: CASSPLAGGPDTQYF. CDR3 bases: TGCGCCAGCAGCCCACTAGCGGGGGGGCCAGATACGCAGTATTTT.

The J gene is TRBJ1-2, the V gene TRBV7-3; the D gene is possibly TRBD1 (5 bases). Germline assignment: CDR1 SGHTA and CDR2 FQGTGA. The CDR3 has 15 amino acids. V lost 0 bases and J 4 bases, leaving 12 bases between the germline ends. The CDR3: CASSLTGTLGYGYTF. CDR3 DNA: TGTGCCAGCAGCTTAACAGGGACTCTGGGCTATGGCTACACCTTC.

This clone was seen a few times. The chain employs TRBV6-5 and TRBJ1-5; TRBD1 aligns across 7 bases. J lost 4 bases, V lost 6 bases, and 6 bases had no gene match. Germline V gene sequence: CDR1 MNHEY, CDR2 SVGAGI. This CDR3 contains 14 residues. The CDR3 bases are TGTGCCAGCAGGCCCCCGGGACAGAATCAGCCCCAGCATTTT. Residues: CASRPPGQNQPQHF.

This chain connects TRBV18 to TRBJ2-1; possible D gene TRBD2, 6 bases. This CDR3 is 15 amino acids long. Germline V gene data show CDR1 as KGHSH and CDR2 as LQKENI. V was clipped by 6 bases and J by 3 bases, with 15 bases between them. The CDR3 here is CASSPSLASYNEQFF. Here the CDR3 DNA reads TGTGCCAGCTCCCCGTCCCTAGCGAGCTACAATGAGCAGTTCTTC.

V is TRBV10-3 and J is TRBJ1-6, with D uncertain. The CDR3 has 13 amino acids. V gave up 6 bases and J gave up 4 bases, with 7 bases separating them. CDR1 and CDR2 from the germline V gene are ENHRY and SYGVKD. The CDR3 region is CAIRRGYNSPLHF. CDR3 sequence (DNA): TGTGCCATCAGAAGAGGGTATAATTCACCCCTCCACTTT.

The genes are TRBV7-9 and TRBJ1-1; D gene unclear. This CDR3 comprises 15 residues. V lost 1 base and J 3 bases, leaving 12 bases between the germline ends. Per germline, CDR1 SEHNR and CDR2 FQNEAQ (reference sequence). CDR3 in amino acids: CASSLELGLYTEAFF. CDR3 DNA: TGTGCCAGCAGCTTAGAGCTGGGCCTTTACACTGAAGCTTTCTTT.

The genes are TRBV6-2 or TRBV6-3 and TRBJ2-7, with D unclear. The CDR3 is made up of 14 amino acids. V dropped 4 bases and J dropped 3 bases, with 13 bases sitting between them. Germline lookup yields CDR1 MNHEY and CDR2 SVGEGT. In nucleotides, the CDR3 is TGTGCCAGCAGTTTTAATCAGGTTCTCTACGAGCAGTACTTC. This gives the protein CASSFNQVLYEQYF.

Written as DNA, the CDR3 is TGTGCCATCAGTGAGGGCCAGGGAAAGCTCTATGGCTACACCTTC. Translated: CAISEGQGKLYGYTF. The chain carries TRBV10-3 and TRBJ1-2, with a possible D match to TRBD1 (5 bases). CDR1 is ENHRY and CDR2 is SYGVKD in the germline V gene. Between the trimmed V and J ends, which lost 2 bases and 4 bases, there was a span of 14 bases. There are 15 residues in the CDR3.

The V gene is TRBV9, the J gene TRBJ1-2; 7 positions match TRBD1. The CDR3 runs 15 residues. Trimming at V came to 0 bases and at J to 4 bases, leaving 6 bases not matched to a gene. In germline, CDR1 is SGDLS, CDR2 YYNGEE. CDR3: CASSVARDSPYGYTF. Here the CDR3 DNA reads TGTGCCAGCAGCGTAGCACGGGACAGCCCCTATGGCTACACCTTC.

The chain joins TRBV7-2 to TRBJ2-1, with 8 bases identical to TRBD2. Germline assignment: CDR1 SGHTA and CDR2 FQGNSA. J lost 7 bases, V lost 1 base, and 6 bases had no gene match. The CDR3 has 15 residues. The CDR3 DNA reads TGTGCCAGCAGCTTAGAATCGGGGGGGTGGAATGAGCAGTTCTTC. This gives the protein CASSLESGGWNEQFF.

The V gene is TRBV28, the J gene TRBJ1-2; the D gene is possibly TRBD1 (6 bases). Germline V gene sequence: CDR1 MDHEN, CDR2 SYDVKM. Trimming took 7 bases from V and 6 from J, leaving 12 bases between them. CDR3 length: 12 amino acids. The CDR3 sequence is CASTLTGNGYTF. The CDR3 bases are TGTGCCAGCACCCTCACAGGGAATGGCTACACCTTC.

The chain uses TRBV19 and TRBJ1-5, with 9 nucleotides matching TRBD1. The junction had 4 bases not matched to a gene; V was cut back by 3 bases and J by 1 base. Germline-derived CDR1 and CDR2 are LNHDA and SQIVND (reference sequence). The CDR3 extends over 16 amino acids. The CDR3 spells CASSMKGQGSNQPQHF. The DNA of the CDR3 is TGTGCCAGTAGTATGAAGGGACAGGGCAGCAATCAGCCCCAGCATTTT.